The next 21 T cell receptor beta chains were all read from a single sample in a study of T cells after yellow fever vaccination (dated by TCRdb to between 2017 and 2020). The intended sense of this specimen's treatment or condition label: live attenuated yellow fever vaccine strain. Library prep was done by 5' RACE. TCRdb records Illumina NovaSeq 6000 as the sequencer. TCRdb trimmed public reads at Q25 via fastp, called clones via MiXCR and kept in-frame beta chains. CDR3 protein sequences are deduplicated, and each keeps its most common genes and DNA. The sample data list about 240,000 distinct CDR3 sequences, and about 3.7% of these were observed just once. Jointly, the top ten make up over 15% of the sample. Sequences were derived from PBMCs, sampled 15 days after the yellow fever booster vaccination. The receptors were sampled from a man aged 18 to 35 who received the YFV17D yellow fever vaccine.

This clonotype was seen a single time. The junction does not match germline at one end; this may be a read error. The rearrangement joins TRBV4-1 to TRBJ2-1; TRBD1 agrees at 9 bases. Germline CDR1 MGHRA, CDR2 YSYEKL. The CDR3 covers 14 residues. The CDR3 DNA follows: TGCGCCAGCAGCCATGTTACAGGGGGCCCTGAGGAGTTCTTC. Protein sequence: CASSHVTGGPEEFF.

This clonotype was observed at least ten times. The V gene is TRBV7-2, the J gene TRBJ2-2, with unresolved D. The CDR3 has 15 residues. From germline, CDR1 is SGHTA and CDR2 FQGNSA. V lost 3 bases, J lost 4 bases, and 12 bases lay in between. CDR3 bases: TGTGCCAGCAGCTTTACTCGTACCGCCACCGGGGAGCTGTTTTTT. This encodes CASSFTRTATGELFF.

This rearrangement joins TRBV5-1 to TRBJ2-6; tentative D call: TRBD2 (6 bases). The CDR3 has 16 residues. Trimming removed 0 bases from V and 4 bases from J, with 11 bases in between. CDR1 is SGHRS, CDR2 YFSETQ, per germline. The CDR3, as DNA: TGCGCCAGCAGCTTGGCCGGGGGAATCGGGGCCAACGTCCTGACTTTC. Protein sequence: CASSLAGGIGANVLTF.

This chain connects TRBV24-1 to TRBJ1-2, with 7 bases identical to TRBD1. The CDR3 totals 15 residues. Germline V CDR1 and CDR2: KGHDR, SFDVKD. J lost 0 bases, V lost 3 bases, and 3 bases had no gene match. CDR3 nucleotide sequence: TGTGCCACCAGTGATCGACAGGGACCTAACTATGGCTACACCTTC. Amino acid sequence: CATSDRQGPNYGYTF.

This clonotype has a count of ten or more. The rearrangement uses TRBV21-1 and TRBJ2-7; TRBD1, the table's D call, was not compared with the DNA. TRBV21-1 is a pseudogene. The CDR3 has 15 residues. The CDR3 DNA reads TGTGCCAGCACCGCCCAGCCCTTGCCTTCCTACGAGCAGTACGTC. It encodes CASTAQPLPSYEQYV.

This clonotype was recorded at least ten times. This chain uses TRBV4-2 with TRBJ2-3; no definite D call. This CDR3 spans 12 amino acids. With 6 bases removed from V and 5 bases from J, the gap between germline ends came to 9 bases. CDR1 is LGHNA and CDR2 is YNFKEQ in the germline V gene. The CDR3: CASRRDEDTQYF. DNA for the CDR3: TGTGCCAGCAGACGCGACGAAGATACGCAGTATTTT.

This clonotype appeared many times. The rearrangement uses TRBV7-2 and TRBJ1-1; D perhaps matches TRBD1 (6 bases). Trimming shortened V by 2 bases and J by 0 bases, and 19 bases separated the two germline ends. The germline CDR1 and CDR2 sequences are SGHTA and FQGNSA. CDR3 length: 18 residues. CDR3 nucleotides: TGTGCCAGCAGCTTAAGCCTGACAGGCGGGTTCATGAACACTGAAGCTTTCTTT. It yields the protein CASSLSLTGGFMNTEAFF.

This clonotype was detected many times. This chain links TRBV12-3 or TRBV12-4 with TRBJ2-3; 7 nucleotides align to TRBD2. The V gene end was trimmed by 6 bases and the J gene end by 1 base; junction bases not matched to a gene: 7. The CDR3 is made up of 15 amino acids. CDR3 protein: CASSDPAGRTDTQYF. The CDR3 DNA reads TGTGCCAGCAGCGACCCAGCGGGGCGCACAGATACGCAGTATTTT.

This clonotype occurred many times. The V call is TRBV7-2, the J call TRBJ2-6; 10 positions agree with TRBD1. The CDR3 spans 23 residues. Germline CDR1 SGHTA, CDR2 FQGNSA. Losses at the gene ends were 5 bases for V and 4 bases for J; bases not matched to a gene: 26. The CDR3 sequence: CASSPTLRDRGKGALSGANVLTF. The CDR3 coding sequence is TGTGCCAGCAGCCCCACCCTACGGGACAGGGGAAAAGGGGCTTTATCGGGGGCCAACGTCCTGACTTTC. Supplemented by reference TRBV7-2 and TRBJ2-6, the full variable domain reads GAGVSQSPSNKVTEKGKDVELRCDPISGHTALYWYRQSLGQGLEFLIYFQGNSAPDKSGLPSDRFSAERTGGSVSTLTIQRTQQEDSAVYLCASSPTLRDRGKGALSGANVLTFGAGSRLTVL.

Remarks on this clonotype: A read error is possible here, since a much larger clone lies one base away. The chain uses TRBV7-9 and TRBJ2-3; D possibly uses TRBD1 or TRBD2 (5 bases each). The CDR3 length is 14 residues. CDR1 is SEHNR and CDR2 is FQNEAQ in the germline V gene (reference sequence). V was cut by 6 bases and J by 1 base, with 11 bases left in between. DNA of the CDR3: TGTGCCAGCAGACCTCTGGGGGGCACAGATACGCAGTATTTT. It yields the protein CASRPLGGTDTQYF. Variable domain in full (rest from reference TRBV7-9 and TRBJ2-3): DTGVSQNPRHKITKRGQNVTFRCDPISEHNRLYWYRQTLGQGPEFLTYFQNEAQLEKSRLLSDRFSAERPKGSFSTLEIQRTEQGDSAMYLCASRPLGGTDTQYFGPGTRLTVL.

This clonotype was seen repeatedly, ten times or more. The chain employs TRBV7-2 and TRBJ1-2, with D perhaps TRBD1 (5 bases). With 3 bases removed from V and 3 bases from J, the gap between germline ends came to 8 bases. Germline CDR1 reads SGHTA; CDR2 reads FQGNSA. The CDR3 has 13 residues. The CDR3, as DNA: TGTGCCAGCAGCTTTGACAGCTACTATGGCTACACCTTC. It encodes CASSFDSYYGYTF.

This clonotype has at least ten counts. The rearrangement joins TRBV18 to TRBJ1-2, with a tentative D call TRBD1 (5 bases). V was clipped by 6 bases and J by 7 bases, with 21 bases between them. The CDR3 has 15 residues. The germline gives CDR1 KGHSH, CDR2 LQKENI. The CDR3 DNA reads as TGTGCCAGCTCTTCTTATTGGGACGCTGCGGCTGGCTACACCTTC. Translated: CASSSYWDAAAGYTF.

This clonotype has ten or more counts. V gene TRBV7-2 combines with J gene TRBJ2-3; D uncertain. There are 14 residues in the CDR3. The V and J ends lost 5 bases and 4 bases respectively, with 13 bases between them. CDR1 and CDR2 from the germline V gene are SGHTA and FQGNSA. The CDR3 nucleotides are TGTGCCAGCAGCCTGTTGGCCGGGCCAGATACGCAGTATTTT. Its translation: CASSLLAGPDTQYF.

This clonotype was seen many times. V usage is TRBV20-1 and J usage is TRBJ2-3, with D perhaps being TRBD1 or TRBD2 (6 bases each). The germline V gene has CDR1 DFQATT and CDR2 SNEGSKA (reference sequence). V lost 1 base, J lost 0 bases, and 14 bases lay in between. The CDR3 is 16 amino acids. The CDR3 region has the DNA TGCAGTGCTAGAGGACCGGGGGCGACTAGCACAGATACGCAGTATTTT. Translated: CSARGPGATSTDTQYF.

This clonotype was detected a few times. V is TRBV5-1 and J is TRBJ2-3, with D possibly called TRBD1 or TRBD2 (5 bases each). The CDR3 extends over 15 amino acids. V dropped 1 base and J dropped 5 bases, with 14 bases sitting between them. The V gene's germline CDR1 is SGHRS and CDR2 YFSETQ. CDR3 loop: CASSLSRGPEDTQYF. The CDR3 DNA is TGCGCCAGCAGCTTGTCCCGGGGCCCGGAAGATACGCAGTATTTT.

This clonotype was seen at least ten times. This chain connects TRBV11-2 to TRBJ2-2, with TRBD2 as a possible D gene (5 bases). The V and J ends lost 10 bases and 4 bases respectively, with 10 bases between them. CDR1 is SGHAT and CDR2 is FQNNGV in the germline V gene. CDR3 length: 12 residues. The CDR3 DNA sequence: TGTGCCACCGGCGCGGGCACCGGGGAGCTGTTTTTT. It yields the protein CATGAGTGELFF.

This clonotype came up many times. The V call is TRBV7-9, the J call TRBJ2-5, with TRBD2 as a possible D gene (5 bases). The ends were cut back, 5 bases at V and 0 bases at J, with 7 bases in the middle. CDR1 is SEHNR, CDR2 FQNEAQ, per germline (reference sequence). CDR3 length: 13 amino acids. CDR3 coding DNA: TGTGCCAGCAGCCCCGGGAACCAAGAGACCCAGTACTTC. Its protein product is CASSPGNQETQYF.

This clonotype showed up many times. The rearrangement joins TRBV7-9 to TRBJ2-7, with D possibly TRBD2 on 5 matching bases. This CDR3 is 13 amino acids long. The ends were cut back, 5 bases at V and 2 bases at J, with 10 bases in the middle. Germline CDR1 is SEHNR and CDR2 is FQNEAQ (reference sequence). CDR3 DNA: TGTGCCAGCAGCGCAGGACTTCCCTACGAGCAGTACTTC. It encodes CASSAGLPYEQYF.

This clonotype was seen at least ten times. The gene calls are TRBV5-1 and TRBJ2-3; TRBD1 aligns across 9 bases. V lost 5 bases and J lost 2; bases outside the gene matches: 12. Germline V CDR1 and CDR2: SGHRS, YFSETQ. The CDR3 spans 17 residues. The CDR3 DNA sequence: TGCGCCAGCAGTTCCGGAACCGGGACAGGGATCACAGATACGCAGTATTTT. The encoded protein is CASSSGTGTGITDTQYF.

This clonotype was detected many times. The chain uses TRBV6-5 and TRBJ2-3, with 7 nucleotides matching TRBD1. This CDR3 comprises 14 residues. Per the germline V gene, CDR1 is MNHEY and CDR2 is SVGAGI. J was trimmed by 4 bases and V by 5 bases; bases with no gene match: 6. The CDR3 DNA is TGTGCCAGCAGTCCTCGTGACAGGGCAGATACGCAGTATTTT. Its translation: CASSPRDRADTQYF.

In this sample, this clonotype turned up many times. The chain joins TRBV7-2 to TRBJ2-6; the D gene is possibly TRBD2 (5 bases). This CDR3 comprises 16 residues. Germline V CDR1 and CDR2: SGHTA, FQGNSA. Trimming left V 2 bases short and J 0 bases short, with 8 bases between. CDR3 in DNA: TGTGCCAGCAGCTTACGCGGAGGCTCTGGGGCCAACGTCCTGACTTTC. Its protein product is CASSLRGGSGANVLTF.